This T cell receptor (beta chain) stems from a study of cytomegalovirus exposure and HLA in healthy donors. The CDR3 extends over 14 amino acids. In germline, CDR1 is MNHNS, CDR2 SASEGT. V was shortened by 7 bases and J by 6 bases, with 16 bases between the two germline ends. PCR primers comprised 60 Vbeta and 13 Jbeta primers. Using immunoSEQ multiplex PCR, the repertoire was profiled, and TCRdb retains in-frame clones only, with some absent. The data show fewer than 200,000 clones, with 78% seen just once and less than 15% held by the top ten. Points from the study as a whole: Of the V segments, some could not be distinguished, including TRBV6-2 and TRBV6-3, and were excluded. Follow-up analysis later connected one missense variant in DCLRE1C with trimming of TCR beta V- and J-genes. For most TCR beta V segments, an earlier analysis put the productive rate at about 87% or about 30% of the time.

Comment on this clone: What it binds is unknown.

The sequence was collected from a woman in her thirties in good health and CMV-seropositive. The sequenced sample consisted of PBMCs. This sequence joins TRBV6-1 and TRBJ1-5, with D tentatively TRBD1 (5 bases). The CDR3 loop is CASIRDSGSQPQHF. CDR3 sequence (DNA): TGTGCCAGCATCAGGGATTCGGGCAGTCAGCCCCAGCATTTT.